A selection of T cell receptor beta chains follows, all from one sample in a study of cytomegalovirus exposure and HLA in healthy donors. Sequencing used immunoSEQ multiplex PCR; TCRdb keeps in-frame clones, though not all of them. Of 150,000 to 200,000 clones in the sample, nearly 80% were seen once. The sequenced material came from PBMCs. The receptors stem from a woman aged 45 to 65 in good health and CMV-seropositive. The CDR3 runs from the conserved cysteine through the conserved F or W. The D gene is left open where the match is weak. A clone size is listed for some rows: how often the clone was seen (once, few, many), or a class if it is expanded.

clone_size	v_call	j_call	d_call	cdr3_length	cdr3_aa	cdr3_nt
few	TRBV7-9	TRBJ2-1	-	14	CASSLDRVSDEQFF	TGTGCCAGCAGCTTAGACAGGGTATCGGATGAGCAGTTCTTC
-	TRBV11-2	TRBJ2-3	-	16	CASSLALTGRTDTQYF	TGTGCCAGCAGCTTAGCCCTGACAGGACGCACAGATACGCAGTATTTT
-	TRBV2	TRBJ1-4	-	15	CASSEGGALPEKLFF	TGTGCCAGCAGTGAAGGGGGCGCATTACCTGAAAAACTGTTTTTT
once	TRBV5-8	TRBJ2-1	TRBD2	15	CASALGAGGIDEQFF	TGTGCCAGCGCTTTAGGAGCGGGGGGCATTGATGAGCAGTTCTTC
-	TRBV4-1	TRBJ2-1	TRBD2	18	CASSQAPTGAGSLNEQFF	TGCGCCAGCAGCCAAGCTCCCACCGGAGCGGGGTCCCTGAATGAGCAGTTCTTC
-	TRBV5-5	TRBJ2-7	-	17	CASSLGLTGHRSYEQYF	TGTGCCAGCAGCTTGGGTCTTACGGGACACCGCTCCTACGAGCAGTACTTC
-	TRBV6-1	TRBJ2-3	TRBD1	15	CASSELDRVTDTQYF	TGTGCCAGCAGTGAATTGGACAGGGTGACAGATACGCAGTATTTT
-	TRBV9	TRBJ2-1	-	14	CASSVDTQNNEQFF	TGTGCCAGCAGCGTAGATACCCAGAACAATGAGCAGTTCTTC
-	TRBV7-7	TRBJ1-2	TRBD1	16	CASSLEGTGFNYGYTF	TGTGCTAGCAGCTTAGAGGGGACAGGGTTTAACTATGGCTACACCTTC
-	TRBV4-1	TRBJ2-2	-	16	CASSRTGYVISGELFF	TGCGCCAGCAGCCGAACAGGGTACGTGATTTCCGGGGAGCTGTTTTTT
-	TRBV7-6	TRBJ2-7	TRBD1	15	CASSLVGTGTYEQYF	TGTGCCAGCAGCTTAGTCGGGACAGGGACCTACGAGCAGTACTTC
-	TRBV7-9	TRBJ2-5	TRBD2	15	CASSLPSGSRETQYF	TGTGCCAGCAGCTTGCCCAGCGGGAGCAGAGAGACCCAGTACTTC
-	TRBV18	TRBJ1-1	-	17	CASSPRRGPGLNTEAFF	TGTGCCAGCTCACCCCGGCGGGGGCCGGGGTTGAACACTGAAGCTTTCTTT
-	TRBV5-4	TRBJ1-1	TRBD1	16	CASSVPTGRGNTEAFF	TGTGCCAGCAGCGTACCGACAGGGCGAGGGAACACTGAAGCTTTCTTT
-	TRBV4-2	TRBJ2-3	TRBD2	17	CASSLPGTSGRAATQYF	TGTGCCAGCAGCTTACCCGGAACTAGCGGGAGGGCCGCTACGCAGTATTTT
-	TRBV7-6	TRBJ2-7	TRBD2	16	CASSLAPTSGTSEQYF	TGTGCCAGCAGCTTAGCTCCCACTAGCGGGACATCGGAGCAGTACTTC
-	TRBV27	TRBJ1-3	-	15	CASSPNRQTGNTIYF	TGTGCCAGCAGTCCAAATCGACAGACTGGAAACACCATATATTTT
-	TRBV29-1	TRBJ1-1	-	15	CSGTAPGVASTEAFF	TGCAGCGGGACTGCCCCCGGGGTGGCGTCCACTGAAGCTTTCTTT
-	TRBV2	TRBJ2-7	TRBD1	15	CASSDLGQGARGQYF	TGTGCCAGCAGTGACCTGGGACAGGGGGCGAGAGGACAGTACTTC
few	TRBV9	TRBJ2-7	TRBD2	16	CASSVGQGLAGVEQYF	TGTGCCAGCAGCGTAGGACAGGGGCTAGCGGGAGTTGAGCAGTACTTC
-	TRBV4-1	TRBJ2-7	-	15	CASSQDGGGLDEQYF	TGCGCCAGCAGCCAAGATGGTGGGGGGTTAGACGAGCAGTACTTC
-	TRBV18	TRBJ1-5	TRBD1	14	CASSPGQGNQPQHF	TGTGCCAGCTCACCTGGACAGGGTAATCAGCCCCAGCATTTT
-	TRBV4-3	TRBJ2-7	-	15	CASSQDRGGSYEQYF	TGCGCCAGCAGCCAAGACCGAGGGGGCTCCTACGAGCAGTACTTC
-	TRBV14	TRBJ2-2	-	15	CASSREVTGFGELFF	TGTGCCAGCAGCCGAGAAGTTACAGGGTTCGGGGAGCTGTTTTTT
-	TRBV4-1	TRBJ1-6	-	19	CASSQDPPNSGSRNSPLHF	TGCGCCAGCAGCCAAGATCCCCCTAATTCCGGGTCAAGGAATTCACCCCTCCACTTT
-	TRBV6-1	TRBJ1-1	-	17	CASSAKGGGAGVTEAFF	TGTGCCAGCAGTGCTAAGGGTGGGGGCGCGGGGGTCACTGAAGCTTTCTTT
-	TRBV2	TRBJ1-2	TRBD1	17	CARTDTGDVSFNYGYTF	TGTGCCAGGACTGACACAGGGGACGTTTCGTTTAACTATGGCTACACCTTC
-	TRBV2	TRBJ1-5	TRBD1	14	CASSPDRGPWPQHF	TGTGCCAGCAGCCCGGACAGGGGCCCTTGGCCCCAGCATTTT
-	TRBV4-1	TRBJ1-1	-	14	CASSPGMGNTEAFF	TGCGCCAGCAGCCCGGGGATGGGGAACACTGAAGCTTTCTTT
few	TRBV4-1	TRBJ1-4	TRBD1	15	CASSPPGQANEKLFF	TGCGCCAGCAGCCCACCGGGACAGGCTAATGAAAAACTGTTTTTT
-	TRBV9	TRBJ2-3	-	17	CASSRSFRESGADTQYF	TGTGCCAGCAGCCGTAGCTTCCGGGAGAGTGGAGCAGATACGCAGTATTTT
-	TRBV28	TRBJ2-3	-	13	CASWRPSTDTQYF	TGTGCCAGCTGGAGGCCTAGCACAGATACGCAGTATTTT
-	TRBV6-1	TRBJ2-7	TRBD2	16	CASSDLGLAGTYEQYF	TGTGCCAGCAGTGACCTCGGACTAGCGGGGACCTACGAGCAGTACTTC
-	TRBV5-1	TRBJ2-7	TRBD1	15	CASSLIGTGGDEQYF	TGCGCCAGCAGCTTGATCGGGACAGGGGGCGACGAGCAGTACTTC
once	TRBV6-1	TRBJ1-2	TRBD1	18	CASSGTGQGNKIGYGYTF	TGTGCCAGCAGTGGTACGGGACAGGGTAATAAGATAGGCTATGGCTACACCTTC
-	TRBV29-1	TRBJ2-7	TRBD1	12	CSGGQQQDEQYF	TGCAGCGGGGGACAGCAACAAGACGAGCAGTACTTC
-	TRBV2	TRBJ2-3	TRBD1	15	CASRAGQGPRDTQYF	TGTGCCAGCAGGGCTGGACAGGGGCCCCGAGATACGCAGTATTTT
-	TRBV7-2	TRBJ1-1	TRBD1	18	CASSFDTGQGSGANEAFF	TGTGCCAGCAGCTTTGACACCGGACAGGGATCTGGGGCTAATGAAGCTTTCTTT
-	TRBV5-6	TRBJ1-1	TRBD1	13	CASSIDRGTEAFF	TGTGCCAGCAGCATCGACAGGGGCACTGAAGCTTTCTTT
-	TRBV19	TRBJ1-6	-	15	CASSSWGGIDSPLHF	TGTGCCAGTAGTTCTTGGGGGGGGATCGACTCACCCCTCCACTTT
-	TRBV6-5	TRBJ2-2	TRBD1	14	CASSYSRGHGELFF	TGTGCCAGCAGTTACAGTAGGGGGCACGGGGAGCTGTTTTTT
-	TRBV2	TRBJ2-7	TRBD1	13	CASSFTGAYEQYF	TGTGCCAGCAGTTTTACAGGGGCCTACGAGCAGTACTTC
-	TRBV7-2	TRBJ2-3	TRBD2	15	CASSLTFLGGDTQYF	TGTGCCAGCAGCTTAACCTTTTTGGGGGGGGATACGCAGTATTTT
-	TRBV19	TRBJ1-5	-	12	CASSLGPNPQHF	TGTGCCAGTAGTTTAGGTCCTAATCCCCAGCATTTT
-	TRBV20-1	TRBJ1-2	TRBD1	11	CSAPGQGAYTF	TGCAGTGCTCCGGGACAGGGGGCTTACACCTTC
few	TRBV19	TRBJ1-5	-	15	CASRPEKGLHQPQHF	TGTGCCAGTAGACCTGAAAAGGGACTACATCAGCCCCAGCATTTT
-	TRBV7-8	TRBJ2-1	TRBD2	20	CASSSVRASGRRSSYNEQFF	TGTGCCAGCAGCTCTGTCCGGGCTAGCGGGAGACGGAGCTCCTACAATGAGCAGTTCTTC
-	TRBV6-5	TRBJ2-3	TRBD1	14	CASSQGQGADTQYF	TGTGCCAGCTCCCAAGGACAGGGTGCAGATACGCAGTATTTT
-	TRBV15	TRBJ1-5	-	13	CATSRASNQPQHF	TGTGCCACCAGCAGAGCAAGCAATCAGCCCCAGCATTTT
-	TRBV4-1	TRBJ2-1	-	17	CASSPFPGAGNYNEQFF	TGCGCCAGCAGCCCCTTCCCTGGGGCGGGGAATTACAATGAGCAGTTCTTC
-	TRBV2	TRBJ2-3	-	14	CASSEVQNTDTQYF	TGTGCCAGCAGTGAAGTGCAGAACACAGATACGCAGTATTTT
-	TRBV4-1	TRBJ2-1	TRBD2	16	CASKELGGGLLSEQFF	TGCGCCAGCAAGGAACTAGGCGGGGGGCTTCTATCGGAGCAGTTCTTC
-	TRBV7-9	TRBJ2-3	-	12	CASSWFADTQYF	TGTGCCAGCAGCTGGTTCGCGGATACGCAGTATTTT
few	TRBV7-9	TRBJ1-1	TRBD1	16	CASSLAMGQGAYRAFF	TGTGCCAGCAGCTTAGCGATGGGACAGGGGGCCTATAGGGCTTTCTTT
few	TRBV4-1	TRBJ1-1	TRBD1	16	CASSQAGAGGGTEAFF	TGCGCCAGCAGCCAAGCTGGGGCAGGGGGCGGCACTGAAGCTTTCTTT
-	TRBV6-5	TRBJ1-3	-	14	CVSRIGHEGNTIYF	TGTGTCAGCAGAATAGGACATGAGGGAAACACCATATATTTT
-	TRBV29-1	TRBJ1-1	TRBD1	13	CSVEDRGGTEAFF	TGCAGCGTTGAGGACAGGGGAGGCACTGAAGCTTTCTTT
-	TRBV5-1	TRBJ1-5	TRBD1	14	CASSPGTGDQPQHF	TGCGCCAGCAGCCCCGGGACAGGGGATCAGCCCCAGCATTTT
-	TRBV7-9	TRBJ1-1	-	14	CASSRGFRDTEAFF	TGTGCCAGCAGCCGCGGGTTCCGGGACACTGAAGCTTTCTTT
-	TRBV6-1	TRBJ2-7	TRBD2	15	CASRPLPGLHYEQYF	TGTGCCAGCAGACCATTACCGGGACTACACTACGAGCAGTACTTC